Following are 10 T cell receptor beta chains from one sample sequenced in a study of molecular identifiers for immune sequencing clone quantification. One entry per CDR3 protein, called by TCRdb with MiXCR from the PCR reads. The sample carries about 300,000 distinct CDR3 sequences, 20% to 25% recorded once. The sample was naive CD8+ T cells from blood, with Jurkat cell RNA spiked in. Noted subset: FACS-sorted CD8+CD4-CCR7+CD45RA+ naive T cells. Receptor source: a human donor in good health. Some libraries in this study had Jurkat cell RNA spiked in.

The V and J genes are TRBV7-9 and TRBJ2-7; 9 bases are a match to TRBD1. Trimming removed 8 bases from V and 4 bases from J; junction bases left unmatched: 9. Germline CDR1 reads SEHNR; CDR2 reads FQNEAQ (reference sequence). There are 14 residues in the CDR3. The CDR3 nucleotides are TGTGCCAGCGGCCCGACAGGGGGTGAATACGAGCAGTACTTC. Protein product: CASGPTGGEYEQYF. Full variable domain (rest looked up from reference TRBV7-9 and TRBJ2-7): DTGVSQNPRHKITKRGQNVTFRCDPISEHNRLYWYRQTLGQGPEFLTYFQNEAQLEKSRLLSDRFSAERPKGSFSTLEIQRTEQGDSAMYLCASGPTGGEYEQYFGPGTRLTVT.

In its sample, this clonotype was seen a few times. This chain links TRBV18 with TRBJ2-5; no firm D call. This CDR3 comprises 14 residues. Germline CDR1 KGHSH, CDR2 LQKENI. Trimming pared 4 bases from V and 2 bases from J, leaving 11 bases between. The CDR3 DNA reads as TGTGCCAGCTCACTCCGGGCACGTCAAGAGACCCAGTACTTC. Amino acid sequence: CASSLRARQETQYF. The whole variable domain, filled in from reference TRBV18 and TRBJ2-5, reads NAGVMQNPRHLVRRRGQEARLRCSPMKGHSHVYWYRQLPEEGLKFMVYLQKENIIDESGMPKERFSAEFPKEGPSILRIQQVVRGDSAAYFCASSLRARQETQYFGPGTRLLVL.

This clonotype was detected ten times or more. The CDR3 region is CATLDRDGDEQFF. CDR3 nucleotides: TGTGCCACCTTGGACAGGGATGGGGATGAGCAGTTCTTC. This sequence joins TRBV24-1 and TRBJ2-1; 8 bases line up with TRBD1. This CDR3 contains 13 residues. The junction had 8 bases not matched to a gene; V was cut back by 9 bases and J by 8 bases. Germline assignment: CDR1 KGHDR and CDR2 SFDVKD.

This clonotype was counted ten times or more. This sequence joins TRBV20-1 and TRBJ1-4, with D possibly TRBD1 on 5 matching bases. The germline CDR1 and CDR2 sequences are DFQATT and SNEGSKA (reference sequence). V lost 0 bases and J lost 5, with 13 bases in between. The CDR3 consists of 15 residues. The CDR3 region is CSARDQGRINEKLFF. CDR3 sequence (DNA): TGCAGTGCTAGAGATCAGGGCAGGATCAATGAAAAACTGTTTTTT.

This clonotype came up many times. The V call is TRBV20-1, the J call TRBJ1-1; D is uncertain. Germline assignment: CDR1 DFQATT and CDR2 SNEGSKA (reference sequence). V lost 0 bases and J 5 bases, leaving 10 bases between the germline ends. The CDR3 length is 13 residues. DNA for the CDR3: TGCAGTGCTAGAGATCGGTTAGTTACTGAAGCTTTCTTT. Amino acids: CSARDRLVTEAFF.

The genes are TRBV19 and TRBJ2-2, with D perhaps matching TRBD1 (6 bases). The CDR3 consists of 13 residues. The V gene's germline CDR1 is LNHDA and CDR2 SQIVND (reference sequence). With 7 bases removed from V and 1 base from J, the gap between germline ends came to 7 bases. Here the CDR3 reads CASTGQNTGELFF. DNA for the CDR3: TGTGCCAGTACGGGACAGAACACCGGGGAGCTGTTTTTT.

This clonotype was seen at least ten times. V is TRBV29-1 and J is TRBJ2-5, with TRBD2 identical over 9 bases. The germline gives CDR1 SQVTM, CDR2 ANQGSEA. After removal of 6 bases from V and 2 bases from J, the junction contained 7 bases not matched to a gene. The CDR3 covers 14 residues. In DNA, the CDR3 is TGCAGCGTCGCACCGGGACTAGCTCAAGAGACCCAGTACTTC. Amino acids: CSVAPGLAQETQYF. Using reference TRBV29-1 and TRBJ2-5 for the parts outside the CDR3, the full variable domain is SAVISQKPSRDICQRGTSLTIQCQVDSQVTMMFWYRQQPGQSLTLIATANQGSEATYESGFVIDKFPISRPNLTFSTLTVSNMSPEDSSIYLCSVAPGLAQETQYFGPGTRLLVL.

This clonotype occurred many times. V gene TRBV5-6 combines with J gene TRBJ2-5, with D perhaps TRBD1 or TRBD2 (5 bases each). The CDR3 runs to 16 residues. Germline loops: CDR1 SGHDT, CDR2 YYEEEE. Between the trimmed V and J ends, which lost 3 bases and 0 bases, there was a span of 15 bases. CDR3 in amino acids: CASSSTGTEYQETQYF. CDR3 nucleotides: TGTGCCAGCAGCTCGACCGGGACGGAGTACCAAGAGACCCAGTACTTC.

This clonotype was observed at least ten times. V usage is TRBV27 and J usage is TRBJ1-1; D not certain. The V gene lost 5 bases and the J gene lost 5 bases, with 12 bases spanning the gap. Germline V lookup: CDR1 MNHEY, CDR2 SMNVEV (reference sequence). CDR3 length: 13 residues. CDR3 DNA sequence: TGTGCCAGCAGTCCCCTCAACCCGACTGAAGCTTTCTTT. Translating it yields CASSPLNPTEAFF.

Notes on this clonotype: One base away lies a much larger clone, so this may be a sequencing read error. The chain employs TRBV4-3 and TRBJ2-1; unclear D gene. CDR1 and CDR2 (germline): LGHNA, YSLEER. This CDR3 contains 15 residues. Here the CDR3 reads CASSLERALYNERFF. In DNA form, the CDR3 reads TGCGCCAGCAGCCTAGAACGGGCCCTCTACAATGAGCGGTTCTTC.